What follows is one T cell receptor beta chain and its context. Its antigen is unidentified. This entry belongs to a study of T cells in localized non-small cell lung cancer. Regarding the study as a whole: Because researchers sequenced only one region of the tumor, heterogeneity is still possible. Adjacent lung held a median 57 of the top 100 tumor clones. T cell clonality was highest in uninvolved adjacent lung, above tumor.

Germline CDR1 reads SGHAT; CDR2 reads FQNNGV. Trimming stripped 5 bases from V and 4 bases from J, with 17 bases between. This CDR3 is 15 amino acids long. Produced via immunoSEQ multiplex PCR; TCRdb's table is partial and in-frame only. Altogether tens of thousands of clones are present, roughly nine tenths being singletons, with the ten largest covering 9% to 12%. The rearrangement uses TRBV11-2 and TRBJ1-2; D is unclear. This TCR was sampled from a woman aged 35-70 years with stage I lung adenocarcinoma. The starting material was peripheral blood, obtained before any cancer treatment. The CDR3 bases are TGTGCCAGCAGCGCACGTAGGAATCAAGTCTATGGCTACACCTTC. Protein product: CASSARRNQVYGYTF.